This T cell receptor (beta chain) originates from a study of T cell changes during pregnancy in multiple sclerosis. Here immunoSEQ multiplex PCR was the method, and the copy in TCRdb shows in-frame clones only, minus some. The sample lists about 110,000 clones; about 89% were seen once. V lost 3 bases and J lost 0; bases outside the gene matches: 10. The CDR3 consists of 17 residues. Germline CDR1 is SEHNR and CDR2 is FQNEAQ (reference sequence). The TCR was taken from a female donor with multiple sclerosis, enrolled in a pregnancy study. The sequences come from peripheral blood, collected before pregnancy. The genes are TRBV7-9 and TRBJ1-1; 7 positions agree with TRBD1. The DNA for the CDR3 is TGTGCCAGCAGCTTGGGACAGATACCGCCTATGAACACTGAAGCTTTCTTT. It encodes CASSLGQIPPMNTEAFF.